The rows below give T cell receptor beta chains drawn from one sample of a study of T cell responses to AZD1222 COVID-19 vaccine. Using immunoSEQ multiplex PCR, the repertoire was profiled, and TCRdb retains in-frame clones only, with some absent. The sample shows roughly 120,000 clones, about 89% of them seen only once. The sequenced sample was peripheral blood, obtained on day 0 of AZD1222 vaccination. The receptors come from an adult in good health. Both conserved end residues are part of each CDR3. Each record gives: clone size, J gene, V gene, D gene, CDR3 protein, CDR3 DNA. The D gene is left open where the match is weak. Only some rows state a clone size, as once, few, many or a class for expanded clones.

>NA|TRBJ1-5|TRBV19|NA
CASSIKGNQPQHF
TGTGCCAGTAGTATAAAAGGAAATCAGCCCCAGCATTTT
>few|TRBJ1-1|TRBV28|NA
CASSLTYTEAFF
TGTGCCAGCAGTTTAACGTACACTGAAGCTTTCTTT
>NA|TRBJ1-1|TRBV6-5|NA
CASSAPDGGNTEAFF
TGTGCCAGCAGCGCTCCCGACGGGGGAAACACTGAAGCTTTCTTT
>NA|TRBJ1-6|TRBV9|TRBD1
CASRRDRDNSPLHF
TGTGCCAGCAGACGGGACAGGGATAATTCACCCCTCCACTTT
>NA|TRBJ2-2|TRBV9|TRBD2
CASSVVSGGAGTGELFF
TGTGCCAGCAGCGTGGTTAGCGGGGGGGCAGGCACCGGGGAGCTGTTTTTT
>once|TRBJ1-5|TRBV2|NA
CASSFEYQPQHF
TGTGCCAGCAGTTTTGAATATCAGCCCCAGCATTTT
>NA|TRBJ1-6|TRBV6-5|TRBD1
CASSRTGGNSPLHF
TGTGCCAGCAGTAGGACAGGGGGTAATTCACCCCTCCACTTT
>NA|TRBJ2-1|TRBV10-3|NA
CAISEDRSWQFF
TGTGCCATCAGTGAGGACCGTTCGTGGCAGTTCTTC
>NA|TRBJ1-3|TRBV29-1|NA
CSVFRTPGNTIYF
TGCAGCGTCTTCCGGACGCCCGGAAACACCATATATTTT
>NA|TRBJ2-5|TRBV2|TRBD2
CASSERGGGETQYF
TGTGCCAGCAGTGAACGGGGCGGGGGAGAGACCCAGTACTTC
>NA|TRBJ2-5|TRBV29-1|TRBD2
CSVASGATQETQYF
TGCAGCGTTGCTAGCGGGGCCACCCAAGAGACCCAGTACTTC
>NA|TRBJ2-7|TRBV7-8|NA
CASSVSAVGTKLSFSF
TGTGCCAGCAGCGTAAGCGCCGTAGGGACCAAACTTTCTTTTAGTTTC
>NA|TRBJ2-5|TRBV5-1|NA
CASSLAQTQETQYF
TGCGCCAGCAGCTTGGCGCAGACCCAAGAGACCCAGTACTTC
>NA|TRBJ2-2|TRBV5-4|TRBD2
CASNLAGGELFF
TGTGCCAGCAACTTAGCGGGCGGGGAGCTGTTTTTT
>once|TRBJ2-7|TRBV18|NA
CASSANGRGQGEQYF
TGTGCCAGCTCAGCGAATGGCAGGGGTCAAGGCGAGCAGTACTTC
>NA|TRBJ2-3|TRBV28|NA
CASSLSVEGTDTQYF
TGTGCCAGCAGCCTGAGTGTTGAGGGCACAGATACGCAGTATTTT
>NA|TRBJ2-3|TRBV5-1|NA
CASSLDPGTSSPQYF
TGCGCCAGCAGCTTGGATCCAGGAACAAGTTCTCCGCAGTATTTT
>NA|TRBJ2-1|TRBV6-2/TRBV6-3|NA
CASSPGSSYNEQFF
TGTGCCAGCAGCCCCGGGTCCTCCTACAATGAGCAGTTCTTC
>NA|TRBJ1-2|TRBV2|TRBD1
CASKYSDRGNYGYTF
TGTGCCAGCAAGTACTCGGACAGGGGTAACTATGGCTACACCTTC
>NA|TRBJ2-7|TRBV5-6|NA
CASSFYDRYYEQYF
TGTGCCAGCAGCTTTTATGACCGATACTACGAGCAGTACTTC
>NA|TRBJ2-7|TRBV13|TRBD2
CASSPRAGSYEQYF
TGTGCCAGCAGCCCCCGAGCGGGGAGCTACGAGCAGTACTTC
>NA|TRBJ1-2|TRBV9|TRBD1
CASSARAGGWFDYGYTF
TGTGCCAGCAGCGCCCGGGCAGGGGGCTGGTTCGACTATGGCTACACCTTC
>once|TRBJ1-6|TRBV2|NA
CASSEALRNNSPLHF
TGTGCCAGCAGTGAAGCGCTAAGGAATAATTCACCCCTCCACTTT
>once|TRBJ2-3|TRBV28|NA
CASSGWDTQYF
TGTGCCAGCAGTGGATGGGATACGCAGTATTTT
>NA|TRBJ1-2|TRBV28|NA
CASSTGHANYGYTF
TGTGCCAGCAGTACCGGTCACGCTAACTATGGCTACACCTTC
>NA|TRBJ2-7|TRBV7-9|TRBD1
CASSTETGSYEQYF
TGTGCCAGCAGCACCGAGACAGGGAGCTACGAGCAGTACTTC
>NA|TRBJ2-3|TRBV4-3|NA
CASSQGASRADTQYF
TGCGCCAGCAGCCAAGGGGCTAGCAGAGCAGATACGCAGTATTTT
>NA|TRBJ2-6|TRBV7-9|NA
CASSPTAGANVLTF
TGTGCCAGCAGCCCAACAGCTGGGGCCAACGTCCTGACTTTC
>NA|TRBJ1-4|TRBV5-1|TRBD1
CASRPGTGAEKLFF
TGCGCCAGCAGACCAGGGACAGGGGCTGAAAAACTGTTTTTT
>NA|TRBJ2-5|TRBV3-1/TRBV3-2|NA
CASSQDGLQNF
TGTGCCAGCAGCCAAGATGGGCTACAGAACTTC
>NA|TRBJ2-7|TRBV10-1|NA
CASSENPTYEQYF
TGCGCCAGCAGTGAGAACCCCACCTACGAGCAGTACTTC
>NA|TRBJ1-5|TRBV18|NA
CASSPNSVGNQPQHF
TGTGCCAGCTCACCAAACTCGGTTGGCAATCAGCCCCAGCATTTT
>NA|TRBJ2-7|TRBV9|NA
CASSVGGSTNYEQYF
TGTGCCAGCAGCGTAGGAGGGTCCACCAACTACGAGCAGTACTTC
>NA|TRBJ2-6|TRBV27|NA
CASSLVGGGANVLTF
TGTGCCAGCAGTTTAGTCGGGGGAGGGGCCAACGTCCTGACTTTC
>NA|TRBJ1-2|TRBV10-3|NA
CAITGYYGYTF
TGTGCCATCACCGGCTACTATGGCTACACCTTC
>NA|TRBJ1-6|TRBV11-2|NA
CASSLKWESGNSPLHF
TGTGCCAGCAGCTTAAAATGGGAGTCGGGTAATTCACCCCTCCACTTT
>once|TRBJ2-3|TRBV24-1|NA
CATSDLGFSTDTQYF
TGTGCCACCAGTGATTTGGGGTTTAGCACAGATACGCAGTATTTT
>NA|TRBJ2-5|TRBV7-2|TRBD2
CASSPGLAAPQETQYF
TGTGCCAGCAGCCCAGGACTAGCGGCACCCCAAGAGACCCAGTACTTC
>NA|TRBJ1-1|TRBV18|TRBD1
CATTGTGGLNTEAFF
TGTGCCACTACCGGGACAGGGGGCTTGAACACTGAAGCTTTCTTT
>NA|TRBJ2-6|TRBV19|NA
CASSSLGRAASGANVLTF
TGTGCCAGTAGTTCCCTGGGCAGGGCGGCCTCTGGGGCCAACGTCCTGACTTTC
>NA|TRBJ1-2|TRBV7-2|NA
CASSPIREYGYTF
TGTGCCAGCAGCCCCATCAGGGAGTACGGCTACACCTTC
>NA|TRBJ1-2|TRBV7-2|TRBD1
CASSSGQGFYGYTF
TGTGCCAGCAGTTCTGGACAGGGTTTCTATGGCTACACCTTC
>NA|TRBJ1-5|TRBV3-1/TRBV3-2|NA
CASQKGWGQPQHF
TGTGCCAGCCAGAAGGGCTGGGGTCAGCCCCAGCATTTT
>NA|TRBJ1-2|TRBV28|TRBD1
CASSPGDRAGHGYTF
TGTGCCAGCAGTCCTGGGGACAGGGCGGGTCATGGCTACACCTTC
>NA|TRBJ2-7|TRBV7-3|NA
CASSLNQGSEQYF
TGTGCCAGCAGCTTAAATCAGGGGAGCGAGCAGTACTTC
>once|TRBJ2-5|TRBV2|TRBD2
CASSSSGETQYF
TGTGCCAGCAGTTCTAGCGGGGAGACCCAGTACTTC
>NA|TRBJ1-2|TRBV30|NA
CAWSVNPGRGGYTF
TGTGCCTGGAGTGTAAACCCGGGGAGGGGCGGCTACACCTTC
>NA|TRBJ1-3|TRBV7-3|NA
CASSLPAGNTIYF
TGTGCCAGCAGCTTACCGGCTGGAAACACCATATATTTT
>NA|TRBJ2-7|TRBV29-1|TRBD2
CSVFGPSGSDEQYF
TGCAGCGTCTTCGGACCTAGCGGGAGCGACGAGCAGTACTTC
>NA|TRBJ1-1|TRBV7-3|NA
CASSFDSNTEAFF
TGTGCCAGCAGCTTTGATTCGAACACTGAAGCTTTCTTT
>NA|TRBJ2-7|TRBV27|NA
CASRSIGSSYEQYF
TGTGCCAGCCGTTCCATTGGGTCATCCTACGAGCAGTACTTC
>NA|TRBJ1-2|TRBV7-9|NA
CASSLVEVYGYTF
TGTGCCAGCAGCTTAGTAGAAGTCTATGGCTACACCTTC
>NA|TRBJ1-1|TRBV5-1|NA
CASSLGGVNTEAFF
TGCGCCAGCAGCTTGGGGGGAGTGAACACTGAAGCTTTCTTT
>NA|TRBJ2-6|TRBV30|NA
CAWNVGLAGANVLTF
TGTGCCTGGAATGTCGGCTTAGCTGGGGCCAACGTCCTGACTTTC
>NA|TRBJ1-3|TRBV7-9|NA
CASSSQGNTIYF
TGTGCCAGCAGCTCCCAGGGAAACACCATATATTTT
>NA|TRBJ1-1|TRBV9|TRBD1
CASSLDRSEAFF
TGTGCCAGCAGCCTGGACAGGTCTGAAGCTTTCTTT